This T cell receptor beta chain was captured in a study of shared clonotypes between healthy human individuals. Study in general: A donor's plate count was three for CD4 naive and three for CD4 memory; CD8 naive had two and CD8 memory one.

Libraries were prepared by immunoSEQ multiplex PCR; TCRdb keeps only in-frame clonotypes and omits some of them. The sample lists millions of clones, around 95% occurring once. The V gene's germline CDR1 is MDHEN and CDR2 SYDVKM. The CDR3 covers 13 residues. Trimming cost V 5 bases and J 10 bases, with 12 bases left between them. The rearrangement links TRBV28 to TRBJ1-6; D unresolved. The clonotype originates from a man between 18 and 29 years old in good health. Sequenced material: naive CD4+ T cells sorted from blood. Subset of the sample: CD45RA+ positively selected. The CDR3 nucleotides read TGTGCCAGCAGTGCTCTCGAGGCCTCACCCCTCCACTTT. It codes for CASSALEASPLHF.